This TCR beta chain originates from a study of beta chain features in type 1 diabetes. Findings and limits, study-wide: In the patient group, naive, central memory and Treg TCRB repertoires seemed more alike than in the healthy donor group. Cells with high TCR expression could be over-represented when cDNA is sequenced. Patients with type 1 diabetes carried fewer insertions and had more deletions at their VDJ junctions. Any HLA-type effect on TCRB rearrangement remained unresolved here. A moderate, significant TCRB CDR3 shortening appeared in type 1 diabetes across four CD4+ subsets.

Note on this clone: Its antigen remains unidentified.

Isolated RNA was reverse transcribed in full, so expressed TCRB transcripts were sequenced. Assay: immunoSEQ multiplex PCR; the TCRdb copy retains only in-frame clones and omits some. The table shows over 650,000 clones, with 11% to 15% occurring only once. The source of this sequence is a man between 18 and 29 years old with type 1 diabetes. The material sequenced was naive CD4+ T cells from blood.

The CDR3 here is CASSQEGLEQYF. The CDR3 DNA reads TGTGCCAGCAGCCAAGAGGGCCTCGAGCAGTACTTC. This chain uses TRBV6-5 with TRBJ2-7, with a weak D call TRBD2 (5 bases). CDR3 size: 12 residues. Germline CDR1 MNHEY, CDR2 SVGAGI. V lost 6 bases and J 6 bases, leaving 12 bases between the germline ends.